This T cell receptor (beta chain) was sequenced for a study of T-cell memory formation after mild COVID-19. Across the whole study: The two donors had largely donor-specific TCR clusters. Study conclusions and caveats: Cross-reactive memory apparently joined, as some responding clones appeared in pre-infection memory. Clones contracting across day 15 to 85 had a balanced CD4/CD8 profile; later expanding clones leaned CD4+.

About this clonotype itself: Its antigen is not known.

Trimming shortened V by 4 bases and J by 3 bases, and 6 bases separated the two germline ends. The CDR3 runs 12 residues. TCRalpha and TCRbeta libraries used 5'RACE with constant-segment primers and UMIs. TCRdb re-analysed the 5' RACE reads in MiXCR, keeping a single row per CDR3 protein. This sample has approximately 250,000 distinct CDR3 sequences, with 15% to 20% found just once. The receptor's source is a man younger than 35 who had mild COVID-19 (a few samples of this study predate the infection). Cell type and time point are not known. Sample: PBMCs or a T cell subset sorted from them (not recorded which). The chain links TRBV12-3 or TRBV12-4 to TRBJ2-5; TRBD2 is a possible D gene (5 bases). CDR3 loop: CASSWGEETQYF. The CDR3 nucleotides are TGTGCCAGCAGTTGGGGAGAAGAGACCCAGTACTTC.